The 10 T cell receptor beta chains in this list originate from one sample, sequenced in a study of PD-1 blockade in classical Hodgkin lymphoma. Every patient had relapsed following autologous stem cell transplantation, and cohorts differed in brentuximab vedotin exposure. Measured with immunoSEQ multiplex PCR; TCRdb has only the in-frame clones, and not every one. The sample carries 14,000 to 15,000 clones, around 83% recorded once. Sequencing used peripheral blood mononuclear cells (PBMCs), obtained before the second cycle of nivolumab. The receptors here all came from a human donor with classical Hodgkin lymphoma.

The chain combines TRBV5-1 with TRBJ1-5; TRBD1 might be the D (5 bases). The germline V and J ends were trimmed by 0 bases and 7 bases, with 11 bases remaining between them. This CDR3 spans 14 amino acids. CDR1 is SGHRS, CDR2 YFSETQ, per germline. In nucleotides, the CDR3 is TGCGCCAGCAGCTTGGTTGGGGCCGGGCAGCCCCAGCATTTT. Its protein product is CASSLVGAGQPQHF. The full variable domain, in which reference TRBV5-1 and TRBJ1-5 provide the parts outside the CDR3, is KAGVTQTPRYLIKTRGQQVTLSCSPISGHRSVSWYQQTPGQGLQFLFEYFSETQRNKGNFPGRFSGRQFSNSRSEMNVSTLELGDSALYLCASSLVGAGQPQHFGDGTRLSIL.

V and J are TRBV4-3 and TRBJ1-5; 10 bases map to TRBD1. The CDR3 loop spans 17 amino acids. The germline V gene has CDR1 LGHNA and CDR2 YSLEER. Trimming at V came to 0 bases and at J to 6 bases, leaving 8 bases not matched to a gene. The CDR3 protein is CASSQDPPTGGTQPQHF. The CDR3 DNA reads TGCGCCAGCAGCCAAGATCCCCCGACAGGGGGCACTCAGCCCCAGCATTTT.

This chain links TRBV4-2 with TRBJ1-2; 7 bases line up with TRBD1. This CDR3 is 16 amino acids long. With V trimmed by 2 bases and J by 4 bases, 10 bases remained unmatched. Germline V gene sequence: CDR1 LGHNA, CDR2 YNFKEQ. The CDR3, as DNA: TGTGCCAGCAGCCAACCAAGACAGGGCGGTGCCTATGGCTACACCTTC. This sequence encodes CASSQPRQGGAYGYTF.

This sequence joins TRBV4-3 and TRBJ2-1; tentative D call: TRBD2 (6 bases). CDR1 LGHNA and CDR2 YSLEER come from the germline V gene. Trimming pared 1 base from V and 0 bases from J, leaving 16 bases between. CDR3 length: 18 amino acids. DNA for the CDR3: TGCGCCAGCAGCCAAGTTTCTCCGGGGGTAAGCTCCTACAATGAGCAGTTCTTC. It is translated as CASSQVSPGVSSYNEQFF.

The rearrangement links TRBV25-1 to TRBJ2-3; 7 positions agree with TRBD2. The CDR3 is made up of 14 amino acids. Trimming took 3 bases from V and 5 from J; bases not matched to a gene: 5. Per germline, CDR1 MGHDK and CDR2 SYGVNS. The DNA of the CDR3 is TGTGCCAGCAGTGAGGAGTGGGAGGGAGATACGCAGTATTTT. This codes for CASSEEWEGDTQYF.

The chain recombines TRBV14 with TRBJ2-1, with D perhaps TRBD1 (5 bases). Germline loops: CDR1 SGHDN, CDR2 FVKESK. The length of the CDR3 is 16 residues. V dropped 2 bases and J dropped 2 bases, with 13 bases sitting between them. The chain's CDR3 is CASSQFQGQAYNEQFF. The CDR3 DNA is TGTGCCAGCAGCCAATTTCAGGGTCAAGCCTACAATGAGCAGTTCTTC.

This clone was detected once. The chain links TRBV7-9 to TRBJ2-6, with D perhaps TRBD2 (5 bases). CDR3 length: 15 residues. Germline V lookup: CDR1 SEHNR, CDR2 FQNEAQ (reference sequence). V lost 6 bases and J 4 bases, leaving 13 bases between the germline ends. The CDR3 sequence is CASREEGSGANVLTF. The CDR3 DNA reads TGTGCCAGCAGGGAGGAAGGGTCGGGGGCCAACGTCCTGACTTTC.

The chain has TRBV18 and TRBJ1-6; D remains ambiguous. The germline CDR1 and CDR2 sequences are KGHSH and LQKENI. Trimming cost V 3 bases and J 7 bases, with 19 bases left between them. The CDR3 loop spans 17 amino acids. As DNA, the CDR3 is TGTGCCAGCTCACCCGGGATCGCCCGGAGAGAGAATTCACCCCTCCACTTT. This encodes CASSPGIARRENSPLHF.

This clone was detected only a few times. The DNA of the CDR3 is TGTGCCACCGCCTCCGTGCCCACCAACACTGAAGCTTTCTTT. It yields the protein CATASVPTNTEAFF. This chain joins TRBV10-3 and TRBJ1-1; D remains ambiguous. This CDR3 has 14 amino acids. Trimming stripped 10 bases from V and 2 bases from J, with 17 bases between. The germline V gene has CDR1 ENHRY and CDR2 SYGVKD.

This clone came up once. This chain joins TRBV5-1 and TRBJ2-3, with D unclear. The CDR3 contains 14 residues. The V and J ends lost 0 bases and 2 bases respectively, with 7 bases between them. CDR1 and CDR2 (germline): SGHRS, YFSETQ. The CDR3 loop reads CASSLGGPTDTQYF. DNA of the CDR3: TGCGCCAGCAGCTTGGGTGGTCCCACAGATACGCAGTATTTT. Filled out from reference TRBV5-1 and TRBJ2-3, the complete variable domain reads KAGVTQTPRYLIKTRGQQVTLSCSPISGHRSVSWYQQTPGQGLQFLFEYFSETQRNKGNFPGRFSGRQFSNSRSEMNVSTLELGDSALYLCASSLGGPTDTQYFGPGTRLTVL.